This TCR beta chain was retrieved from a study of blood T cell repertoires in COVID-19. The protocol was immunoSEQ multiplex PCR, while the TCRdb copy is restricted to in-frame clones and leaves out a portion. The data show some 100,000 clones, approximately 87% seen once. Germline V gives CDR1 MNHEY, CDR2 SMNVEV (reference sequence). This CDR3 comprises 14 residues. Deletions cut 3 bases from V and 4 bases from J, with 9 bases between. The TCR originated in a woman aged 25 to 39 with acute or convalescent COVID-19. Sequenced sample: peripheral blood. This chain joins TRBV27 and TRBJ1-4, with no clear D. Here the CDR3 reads CASSLGSVNEKLFF. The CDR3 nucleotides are TGTGCCAGCAGTTTGGGGAGCGTTAATGAAAAACTGTTTTTT.